The 19 T cell receptor beta chains given below trace back to one sample, sequenced in a study of neoadjuvant anti-PD-1 for oral cavity cancer. Here immunoSEQ multiplex PCR was the method, and the copy in TCRdb shows in-frame clones only, minus some. This sample has 1,100 to 1,500 clones, with roughly 55% found just once. Time point: after neoadjuvant nivolumab, at surgical resection. The sample consisted of tumor tissue, taken after nivolumab (anti-PD-1) treatment. The source is a person between 40 and 79 years old with oral cavity squamous cell carcinoma.

The sample holds a few counts of this clone. V gene TRBV7-3 combines with J gene TRBJ2-1; 7 bases fit TRBD2. Losses at the gene ends were 3 bases for V and 6 bases for J; bases not matched to a gene: 2. The CDR3 is 13 residues long. Germline V CDR1 and CDR2: SGHTA, FQGTGA. The CDR3 nucleotides read TGTGCCAGCAGCTTTGGCGGGAGCAATGAGCAGTTCTTC. Amino acid sequence: CASSFGGSNEQFF.

The chain combines TRBV11-3 with TRBJ2-7; D possibly corresponds to TRBD1 (6 bases). V lost 4 bases, J lost 5 bases, and 15 bases lay in between. The V gene's germline CDR1 is SGHNT and CDR2 YENEEA. This CDR3 contains 14 residues. The DNA of the CDR3 is TGTGCCAGCAGCTCCGACAGGAGGCCCAACGAGCAGTACTTC. The encoded protein is CASSSDRRPNEQYF.

CDR3 nucleotide sequence: TGTGCCAGTAGTATACGTGGAGTTTTCAGCGGCTACACCTTC. This encodes CASSIRGVFSGYTF. The V gene is TRBV19, the J gene TRBJ1-2; D gene unclear. Germline assignment: CDR1 LNHDA and CDR2 SQIVND (reference sequence). The CDR3 totals 14 residues. Trimming took off 2 bases at V and 8 bases at J, with 15 bases between the two ends.

The V gene is TRBV10-3, the J gene TRBJ1-1; D perhaps matches TRBD1 (5 bases). The CDR3 is 14 amino acids. V lost 3 bases and J lost 3, with 11 bases in between. Germline CDR1 and CDR2: ENHRY and SYGVKD. CDR3 region: CAISDVLGDTEAFF. CDR3 DNA: TGTGCCATCAGTGACGTGCTAGGGGACACTGAAGCTTTCTTT.

The V call is TRBV7-9, the J call TRBJ2-7; 8 positions match TRBD1. The J segment lost 5 bases and the V segment lost 5 bases, leaving 8 bases of the junction unmatched. The CDR3 is 14 amino acids. Germline V gene sequence: CDR1 SEHNR, CDR2 FQNEAQ (reference sequence). The CDR3 spells CASSPRTGKDEQYF. Here the CDR3 DNA reads TGTGCCAGCAGCCCCCGGACAGGGAAGGACGAGCAGTACTTC.

The gene calls are TRBV11-2 and TRBJ2-7; TRBD1 is a possible D gene (6 bases). In germline, CDR1 is SGHAT, CDR2 FQNNGV. Trimming took off 3 bases at V and 2 bases at J, with 14 bases between the two ends. The CDR3 has 15 amino acids. The CDR3 here is CASSFGTWGTYEQYF. CDR3 nucleotides: TGTGCCAGCAGCTTCGGGACATGGGGGACCTACGAGCAGTACTTC.

This clone was seen only a few times. The chain is built from TRBV14 and TRBJ2-5; 7 nucleotides align to TRBD2. The germline V gene has CDR1 SGHDN and CDR2 FVKESK. CDR3 size: 15 residues. J lost 5 bases, V lost 1 base, and 7 bases had no gene match. In DNA, the CDR3 is TGTGCCAGCAGCCAAGTCGGACTAGGTTGGGAGACCCAGTACTTC. Amino acid sequence: CASSQVGLGWETQYF.

V and J are TRBV6-1 and TRBJ2-3; TRBD2 matches at 10 bases. The CDR3 extends over 17 amino acids. The germline CDR1 and CDR2 sequences are MNHNS and SASEGT. The V segment lost 2 bases and the J segment 6 bases; nucleotides outside the gene matches: 11. The CDR3 loop is CASSEMTSGYVMDTQYF. In nucleotides, the CDR3 is TGTGCCAGCAGTGAAATGACTAGCGGGTATGTGATGGATACGCAGTATTTT.

This clone turned up a few times. The chain joins TRBV2 to TRBJ2-1; 7 nucleotides line up with TRBD1. CDR3 length: 16 residues. Germline trimming cut 5 bases from V and 0 bases from J; bases unmatched to any gene: 7. Germline assignment: CDR1 SNHLY and CDR2 FYNNEI. The CDR3 region is CASSYRGLSSYNEQFF. In DNA form, the CDR3 reads TGTGCCAGCAGTTACAGGGGCCTGAGCTCCTACAATGAGCAGTTCTTC.

The chain is built from TRBV9 and TRBJ1-3; D is unresolved. V was cut by 0 bases and J by 4 bases, with 14 bases left in between. The CDR3 length is 16 residues. Germline CDR1 and CDR2: SGDLS and YYNGEE. CDR3 DNA sequence: TGTGCCAGCAGCGTAGTGGGTTCGGGAACCGGAAACACCATATATTTT. As protein: CASSVVGSGTGNTIYF.

The rearrangement links TRBV27 to TRBJ2-1; D is unclear. The CDR3 length is 11 residues. Trimming stripped 8 bases from V and 7 bases from J, with 9 bases between. Germline CDR1 reads MNHEY; CDR2 reads SMNVEV (reference sequence). The chain's CDR3 is CASATRNEQFF. In nucleotides, the CDR3 is TGTGCCAGCGCTACTCGGAATGAGCAGTTCTTC.

CDR3 coding DNA: TGTGCCAGCAGCCCCGGGACAGGGGGCATTACTGAAGCTTTCTTT. It encodes CASSPGTGGITEAFF. The chain combines TRBV7-3 with TRBJ1-1; 12 bases line up with TRBD1. Germline CDR1 and CDR2: SGHTA and FQGTGA. J gave up 5 bases and V 5 bases, and 6 bases lay outside the gene matches. The CDR3 extends over 15 amino acids.

The chain joins TRBV6-5 to TRBJ1-5; no definite D call. This CDR3 comprises 13 residues. Looked up from germline, CDR1 is MNHEY and CDR2 is SVGAGI. V dropped 2 bases and J dropped 5 bases, with 7 bases sitting between them. This CDR3 reads CASSYTGDQPQHF. CDR3 sequence (DNA): TGTGCCAGCAGTTACACCGGTGATCAGCCCCAGCATTTT.

This clone was observed a few times. This chain connects TRBV2 to TRBJ2-5; TRBD2 matches 12 bases. With 6 bases clipped from V and 4 bases from J, the junction kept 6 bases outside the gene matches. CDR1 and CDR2 (germline): SNHLY, FYNNEI. The CDR3 is 15 residues long. CDR3 protein: CASRLAGGSRETQYF. The CDR3 DNA reads TGTGCCAGCAGACTAGCGGGAGGTTCGAGAGAGACCCAGTACTTC.

This clone has more than one count but fewer than ten. In DNA, the CDR3 is TGTGCCACCAGCAGAGATCGACAGGCGAGGGGAGAGACCCAGTACTTC. This sequence encodes CATSRDRQARGETQYF. The V gene is TRBV15, the J gene TRBJ2-5; D may be TRBD1 (6 bases). CDR3 length equals 16 residues. CDR1 and CDR2 from the germline V gene are LNHNV and YYDKDF (reference sequence). The V end lost 0 bases, the J end lost 4 bases, and 15 bases lay between the germline ends.

The V and J genes are TRBV2 and TRBJ2-7; no reliable D call. The CDR3 runs to 13 residues. V was clipped by 6 bases and J by 2 bases, with 11 bases between them. Germline V gene lookup returns CDR1 SNHLY and CDR2 FYNNEI. As DNA, the CDR3 is TGTGCCAGCAGGCCCGACACTACCTACGAGCAGTACTTC. The encoded protein is CASRPDTTYEQYF.

This clone was seen more than once but under ten times. The rearrangement joins TRBV15 to TRBJ2-7, with 12 bases lining up with TRBD2. The CDR3 runs to 13 residues. The germline V gene has CDR1 LNHNV and CDR2 YYDKDF (reference sequence). Trimming took 7 bases from V and 7 from J; bases not matched to a gene: 5. CDR3 sequence (DNA): TGTGCCACCAAACTAGCGGGAGGTTGGGAGCAGTACTTC. It codes for CATKLAGGWEQYF.

By frequency in the sample, this clone is large (0.1 to 1%). The rearrangement uses TRBV6-1 and TRBJ2-7; 7 nucleotides agree with TRBD2. Per germline, CDR1 MNHNS and CDR2 SASEGT. J gave up 1 base and V 1 base, and 4 bases lay outside the gene matches. This CDR3 spans 15 amino acids. CDR3 residues: CASSEGQGLSYEQYF. The CDR3 DNA reads as TGTGCCAGCAGTGAAGGTCAGGGACTATCCTACGAGCAGTACTTC.

About this clone itself: Mismatch with germline at one junction end may stem from a read error. The genes are TRBV10-3 and TRBJ2-7, with TRBD1 matching over 9 bases. Germline V gene lookup returns CDR1 ENHRY and CDR2 SYGVKD. CDR3 length equals 14 residues. This chain's CDR3 is CAIGEQGANYEQYF. In nucleotides, the CDR3 is TGTGCCATCGGTGAACAGGGGGCGAACTACGAGCAGTACTTC.